This TCR beta chain was obtained from a study of beta chain features in type 1 diabetes. Study-level points and caveats: Among patients with Type 1 diabetes, TCRB CDR3s were moderately but significantly shorter in every one of the four CD4+ subsets. Unsettled here was the matter of whether HLA type influences TCRB rearrangement. It was among patients, rather than healthy donors, that naive, central memory and Treg TCRB repertoires appeared more similar.

There are a few counts of this clone. Antigen unknown. V gave up 5 bases and J gave up 2 bases, with 15 bases separating them. The CDR3 sequence is 15 residues long. CDR1 MNHEY and CDR2 SMNVEV come from the germline V gene (reference sequence). Sequenced material consisted of expressed TCRB transcripts (all of the isolated RNA was reverse transcribed). Clones were sequenced by immunoSEQ multiplex PCR, and TCRdb holds only the in-frame ones, with some missing. The sample has approximately 170,000 clones, less than 9.5% seen once. The genes are TRBV27 and TRBJ1-1, with D maybe TRBD1 (5 bases). This receptor was obtained from a woman in her forties with type 1 diabetes. The material sequenced was central memory CD4+ T cells from blood. Here the CDR3 reads CASSPRGGKNTEAFF. The CDR3 nucleotides are TGTGCCAGCAGTCCCCGGGGGGGGAAAAACACTGAAGCTTTCTTT.